The present entry profiles one T cell receptor (beta chain) with its context. Its antigen remains unknown. This sample was taken from a study of cytomegalovirus exposure and HLA in healthy donors. Study-wide findings and caveats: With further analysis later on, most CMV-associated TCR beta chains appeared HLA-restricted. Certain indistinguishable V segments, among them TRBV6-2 and TRBV6-3, were excluded. DRB1 had the most TCR associations and HLA-C the fewest, a later analysis found, with rates varying by HLA locus.

Per germline, CDR1 SGHTS and CDR2 YDEGEE. The CDR3 has 17 residues. The V segment lost 0 bases and the J segment 5 bases; nucleotides outside the gene matches: 8. PCR involved 60 Vbeta and 13 Jbeta primers. Libraries were prepared by immunoSEQ multiplex PCR; TCRdb keeps only in-frame clonotypes and omits some of them. The sample comprises 100,000 to 120,000 clones, about three quarters of which are singletons, and 8.6% rests with the top ten. This receptor was obtained from a middle-aged woman in good health and CMV-seropositive. This sequence joins TRBV5-8 and TRBJ2-7; 13 nucleotides match TRBD2. Material: PBMCs. The DNA for the CDR3 is TGTGCCAGCAGCTTGGGGTGGACTAGCGGGAGAGTGGACGAGCAGTACTTC. Its translation is CASSLGWTSGRVDEQYF.